This TCR beta chain was sequenced in a study of blood T cells in healthy people across ages. It was with a sample-barcoded 5' primer and a J-beta primer mix that a second PCR of about 6 to 12 cycles was run. A template-switch adaptor with 12 random nucleotides tagged each cDNA molecule. TCRdb re-derived calls from the 5' RACE reads in MiXCR, one entry per CDR3 protein. This sample has fewer than 1,200,000 distinct CDR3 sequences, with almost 25% found just once. The length of the CDR3 is 15 residues. Germline V CDR1 and CDR2: SGHTA, FQGNSA. Trimming left V 0 bases short and J 0 bases short, with 8 bases between. There were at least 6 micrograms of total RNA extracted from every sample. Of note for this clonotype: Its antigen is not identified.

Study-wide results and limits: Roughly linearly, TCR beta diversity per million T cells fell as age increased.

Another study also made use of these data, one on T cells of mothers and their children. From that report: A slight, non-significant increase in overlap was found for related mother-child pairs relative to unrelated pairs.

Material for sequencing was blood. The source is a girl aged 2-10 years in good health. This chain uses TRBV7-2 with TRBJ1-1; D gene unclear. The CDR3 DNA reads as TGTGCCAGCAGCTTAGCTCGGAACTTGAACACTGAAGCTTTCTTT. Its translation is CASSLARNLNTEAFF.